This is a list of T cell receptor beta chains from one sample in a study of CD8+ T cells in alopecia areata. Assay used: immunoSEQ multiplex PCR; TCRdb lists only in-frame clones, some missing. The sample includes fewer than 250,000 clones, about 53% of them seen just once. Sequencing used CD4+ T cells sorted from blood, obtained at week 0. These TCRs come from a human donor with alopecia areata. Both conserved end residues are part of each CDR3. A D gene is named only where the DNA matches it firmly. Part of the rows lack a size; the others show once, few, many or a class for expanded clones.

CASSQVGRIQQYF | TGCGCCAGCAGCCAAGTCGGCAGAATCCAGCAGTACTTC | TRBV4-1 | - | TRBJ2-7 | -
CASSYSFLPSSYEQYF | TGTGCCAGCAGTTACTCGTTCTTACCAAGCTCCTACGAGCAGTACTTC | TRBV6-5 | - | TRBJ2-7 | -
CASSLYSGTQETQYF | TGTGCCAGCAGCCTATATAGCGGAACGCAAGAGACCCAGTACTTC | TRBV11-2 | - | TRBJ2-5 | many
CASSPRGTPGELFF | TGTGCCAGCAGCCCTCGAGGGACACCCGGGGAGCTGTTTTTT | TRBV7-9 | - | TRBJ2-2 | -
CASSSPPDSNIQYF | TGCGCCAGCAGCTCCCCACCAGACAGCAACATTCAGTACTTC | TRBV5-1 | - | TRBJ2-4 | -
CASRAYNEQFF | TGTGCCAGTAGAGCCTACAATGAGCAGTTCTTC | TRBV19 | - | TRBJ2-1 | few
CASTEWGPNEQYF | TGTGCCAGCACCGAGTGGGGGCCCAACGAGCAGTACTTC | TRBV6-5 | - | TRBJ2-7 | once
CASSYDTEAFF | TGTGCCAGCAGTTACGACACTGAAGCTTTCTTT | TRBV6-6 | - | TRBJ1-1 | few
CAWIRYTGEATEAFF | TGTGCCTGGATCCGATATACAGGGGAGGCCACTGAAGCTTTCTTT | TRBV30 | TRBD1 | TRBJ1-1 | -
CATLSGTATYPNTEAFF | TGTGCCACCCTCTCCGGGACAGCCACCTATCCCAACACTGAAGCTTTCTTT | TRBV19 | TRBD1 | TRBJ1-1 | few